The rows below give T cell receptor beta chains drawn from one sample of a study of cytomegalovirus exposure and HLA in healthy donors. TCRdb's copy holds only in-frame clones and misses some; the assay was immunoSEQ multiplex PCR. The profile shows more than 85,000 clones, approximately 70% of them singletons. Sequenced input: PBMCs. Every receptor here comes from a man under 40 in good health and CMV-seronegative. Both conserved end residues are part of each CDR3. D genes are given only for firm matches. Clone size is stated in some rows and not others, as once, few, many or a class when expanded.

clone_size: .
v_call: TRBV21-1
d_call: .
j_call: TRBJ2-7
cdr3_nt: TGTGCCAGCAGCACCAGGCAAGGGGGTGCTTCACCGCAGTACTTC
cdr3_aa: CASSTRQGGASPQYF

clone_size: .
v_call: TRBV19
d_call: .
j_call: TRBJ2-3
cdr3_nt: TGTGCCGGCTCCGACCGCGGGGACGCTAGCACAGATACGCAGTATTTT
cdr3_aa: CAGSDRGDASTDTQYF

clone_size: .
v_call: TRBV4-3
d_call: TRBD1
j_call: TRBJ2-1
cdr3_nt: TGCGCCAGCAGCCAACGCGATACCGGGACAGCATTCAATGAGCAGTTCTTC
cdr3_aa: CASSQRDTGTAFNEQFF

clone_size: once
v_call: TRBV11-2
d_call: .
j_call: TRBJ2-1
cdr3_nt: TGTGCCAGCAGCTTATTCGGGAGAGGGTTCTTC
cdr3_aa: CASSLFGRGFF

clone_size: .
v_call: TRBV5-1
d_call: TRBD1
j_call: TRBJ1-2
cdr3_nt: TGCGCCAGCAGCTTGGAACCGGGACAGGGGGCGCTTGGATATGGCTACACCTTC
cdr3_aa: CASSLEPGQGALGYGYTF

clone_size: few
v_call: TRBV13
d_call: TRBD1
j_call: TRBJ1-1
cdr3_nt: TGTGCCAGCAGCCTAGGACAGGGTGGGAACACTGAAGCTTTCTTT
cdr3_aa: CASSLGQGGNTEAFF

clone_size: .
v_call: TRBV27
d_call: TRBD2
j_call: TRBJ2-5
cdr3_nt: TGTGCCAGCAGTTTATTTAGCGGGAGGGGGGGAGAGACCCAGTACTTC
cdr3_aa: CASSLFSGRGGETQYF

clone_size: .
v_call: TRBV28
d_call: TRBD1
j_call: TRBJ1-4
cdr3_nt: TGTGCCAGCAGTTTATTGGACAGGGATGAAAAACTGTTTTTT
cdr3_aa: CASSLLDRDEKLFF

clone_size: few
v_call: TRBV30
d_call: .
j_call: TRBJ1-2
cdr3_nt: TGTGCCTGGAGTGTACGATTGGCTAGCGGCTACACCTTC
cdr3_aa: CAWSVRLASGYTF

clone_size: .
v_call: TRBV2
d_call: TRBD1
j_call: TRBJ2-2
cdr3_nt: TGTGCCAGCAGTCCTGGACAGGGGGCAACCGGGGAGCTGTTTTTT
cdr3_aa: CASSPGQGATGELFF

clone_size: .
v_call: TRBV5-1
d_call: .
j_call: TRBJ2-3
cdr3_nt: TGCGCCAGCAGCTTGGCAAGAGGGCTGAGCACAGATACGCAGTATTTT
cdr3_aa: CASSLARGLSTDTQYF

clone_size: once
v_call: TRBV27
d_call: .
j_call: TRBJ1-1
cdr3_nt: TGTGCCAGCAGCCACCAAATGAAGTCAGGGTTGGACACTGAAGCTTTCTTT
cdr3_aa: CASSHQMKSGLDTEAFF

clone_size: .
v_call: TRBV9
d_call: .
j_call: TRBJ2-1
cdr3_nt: TGTGCCAGCAGCCCACCTCGGGGGAGAGGCAATGAGCAGTTCTTC
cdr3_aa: CASSPPRGRGNEQFF

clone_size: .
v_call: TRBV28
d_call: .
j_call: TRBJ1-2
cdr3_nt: TGTGCCAGCAGTTTTGTGGAGAGGGCAGGGGCTAGGAATTACTACACCTTC
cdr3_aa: CASSFVERAGARNYYTF

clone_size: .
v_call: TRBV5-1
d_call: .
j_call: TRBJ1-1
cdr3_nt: TGCGCCAGCAGCTGGGACATCAGAAACACTGAAGCTTTCTTT
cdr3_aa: CASSWDIRNTEAFF

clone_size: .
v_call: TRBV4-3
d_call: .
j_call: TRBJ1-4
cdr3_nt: TGCGCCAGCAGCCAAGGCAACAGGGCAACTAATGAAAAACTGTTTTTT
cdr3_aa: CASSQGNRATNEKLFF

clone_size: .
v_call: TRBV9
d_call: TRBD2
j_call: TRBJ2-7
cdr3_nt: TGTGCCAGCAGCGTAGTAGCGGGAGAGGCTTACGAGCAGTACTTC
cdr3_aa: CASSVVAGEAYEQYF

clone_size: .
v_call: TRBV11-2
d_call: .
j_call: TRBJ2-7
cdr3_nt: TGTGCCAGCAGCAGAACCTCAGGGGGGATGGGCTACGAGCAGTACTTC
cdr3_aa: CASSRTSGGMGYEQYF

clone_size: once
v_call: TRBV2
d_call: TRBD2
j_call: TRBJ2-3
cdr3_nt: TGTGCCAGCAGTGAAGGGCTAGCGGACACAGATACGCAGTATTTT
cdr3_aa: CASSEGLADTDTQYF

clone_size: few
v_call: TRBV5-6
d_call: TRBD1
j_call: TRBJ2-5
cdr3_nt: TGTGCCAGCAGGTTCAAGACAGGGCGGGAGACCCAGTACTTC
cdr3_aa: CASRFKTGRETQYF

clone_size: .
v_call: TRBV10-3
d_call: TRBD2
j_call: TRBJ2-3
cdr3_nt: TGTGCCATCAGTGAGTCTACCGCTAGCGGACTCACAGATACGCAGTATTTT
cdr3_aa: CAISESTASGLTDTQYF

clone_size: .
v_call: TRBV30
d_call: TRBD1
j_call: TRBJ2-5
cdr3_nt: TGTGCCTGGAATAGGGACAGTAATTTAGAGACCCAGTACTTC
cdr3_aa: CAWNRDSNLETQYF

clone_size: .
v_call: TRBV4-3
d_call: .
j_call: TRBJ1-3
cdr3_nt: TGCGCCAGCAGCCCCGCAGGTGGAAACACCATATATTTT
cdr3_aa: CASSPAGGNTIYF

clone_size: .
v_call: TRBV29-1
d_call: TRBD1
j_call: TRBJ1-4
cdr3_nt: TGCAGCGTCCCCGGGGACAGCTTAAATGAAAAACTGTTTTTT
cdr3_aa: CSVPGDSLNEKLFF

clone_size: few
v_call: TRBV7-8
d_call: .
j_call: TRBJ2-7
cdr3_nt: TGTGCCAGCAGGCAGAAGCAGGCATACGAGCAGTACTTC
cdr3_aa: CASRQKQAYEQYF

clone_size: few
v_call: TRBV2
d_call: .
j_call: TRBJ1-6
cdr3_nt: TGTGCCAGCAGTGAGGGCAGGCTCTATAATTCACCCCTCCACTTT
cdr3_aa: CASSEGRLYNSPLHF

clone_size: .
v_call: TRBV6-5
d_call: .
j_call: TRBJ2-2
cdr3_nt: TGTGCCAGCAGTTACGACTATAAAATCACCGGGGAGCTGTTTTTT
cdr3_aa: CASSYDYKITGELFF

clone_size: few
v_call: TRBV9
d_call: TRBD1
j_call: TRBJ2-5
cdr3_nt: TGTGCCAGCAGCGTAGAGGCGCAGGGGGCCCCAGATCAAGAGACCCAGTACTTC
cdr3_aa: CASSVEAQGAPDQETQYF